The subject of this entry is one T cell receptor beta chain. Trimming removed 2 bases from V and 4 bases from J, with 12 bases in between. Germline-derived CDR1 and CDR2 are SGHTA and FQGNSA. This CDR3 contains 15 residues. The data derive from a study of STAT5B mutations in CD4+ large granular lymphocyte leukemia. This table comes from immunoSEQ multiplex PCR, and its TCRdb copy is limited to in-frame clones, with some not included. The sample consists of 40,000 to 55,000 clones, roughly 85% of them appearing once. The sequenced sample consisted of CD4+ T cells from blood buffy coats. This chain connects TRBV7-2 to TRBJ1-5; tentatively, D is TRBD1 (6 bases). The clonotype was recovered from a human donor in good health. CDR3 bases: TGTGCCAGCAGCTTATTAGGACAGATTAATCAGCCCCAGCATTTT. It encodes CASSLLGQINQPQHF.